By share, the clone carrying this T cell receptor (beta chain) ranks as medium-sized (0.01 to 0.1%). MiXCR, applied by TCRdb to the RT-PCR reads, yields one record per CDR3 protein. The table lists 7,300 or so distinct CDR3 sequences, more than 9.5% of them singletons, with nearly 55% in the top ten. The CDR3 runs to 15 residues. Trimming removed 4 bases at V and 4 bases at J, with 13 bases between. Germline loops: CDR1 MGHRA, CDR2 YSYEKL. These data come from a study of patients and donors after allogeneic stem cell transplantation. The sample comprised blood, either unsorted or a sorted T cell fraction (not recorded which). The genes are TRBV4-1 and TRBJ1-4; no reliable D call. This TCR was recovered from a human donor who was either an allogeneic HSCT recipient or a stem cell or donor lymphocyte infusion donor (not recorded which). It is not recorded whose cells these are; they may come from a transplant donor. The CDR3 loop reads CASSPADGLNEKLFF. The CDR3 DNA reads TGCGCCAGCAGCCCAGCGGACGGCCTTAATGAAAAACTGTTTTTT.